The rows below give T cell receptor beta chains drawn from one sample of a study of patients and donors after allogeneic stem cell transplantation. TCRdb independently ran MiXCR on the RT-PCR reads; one entry per CDR3 protein. The sample lists some 200,000 distinct CDR3 sequences; roughly 40% were seen once. The sequenced sample was blood, either unsorted or a sorted T cell fraction (not recorded which). Receptors originate from a human donor who was either an allogeneic HSCT recipient or a stem cell or donor lymphocyte infusion donor (not recorded which). It is not recorded whose cells these are; they may come from a transplant donor. Each CDR3 is given with its conserved first and last residue. A D gene is named only where the DNA matches it firmly. Clone size is given for some rows only: seen once, a few or many times, or a class if the clone is expanded.

TRBJ1-1	NA	NA	TRBV19	CASSIGVAMNTEAFF	TGTGCCAGTAGTATCGGGGTTGCCATGAACACTGAAGCTTTCTTT
TRBJ2-7	NA	TRBD1	TRBV12-3/TRBV12-4	CASSFGTGRYEQYF	TGTGCCAGCAGTTTCGGGACAGGGAGATACGAGCAGTACTTC
TRBJ2-5	NA	TRBD1	TRBV24-1	CATSDLPRGLGTHQETQYF	TGTGCCACCAGTGATTTACCCAGGGGGCTGGGGACCCACCAAGAGACCCAGTACTTC
TRBJ2-7	NA	NA	TRBV27	CASSPQPLLLGTSYEQYF	TGTGCCAGCAGTCCTCAACCGCTTTTACTTGGTACCTCCTACGAGCAGTACTTC
TRBJ2-1	NA	NA	TRBV21-1	CASSKDREQGAYNEQFF	TGTGCCAGCAGCAAAGACAGAGAACAGGGAGCTTACAATGAGCAGTTCTTC
TRBJ1-2	NA	TRBD1	TRBV29-1	CSVWARKRDRNYGYTF	TGCAGCGTTTGGGCCCGAAAAAGGGACAGGAATTATGGCTACACCTTC
TRBJ1-1	few	TRBD1	TRBV28	CASSSGQGGLNRLAFF	TGTGCCAGCAGCTCCGGACAGGGTGGGCTTAATAGACTTGCTTTCTTT
TRBJ2-3	few	NA	TRBV9	CASSVARSPTDTQYF	TGTGCCAGCAGCGTAGCCAGGTCCCCCACAGATACGCAGTATTTT
TRBJ1-5	NA	NA	TRBV6-1	CASSETADDQPQHF	TGTGCCAGCAGTGAAACGGCAGACGATCAGCCCCAGCATTTT
TRBJ2-2	NA	NA	TRBV12-3/TRBV12-4	CASSFFRANTGELFF	TGTGCCAGCAGTTTTTTTCGAGCGAACACCGGGGAGCTGTTTTTT
TRBJ1-1	NA	TRBD1	TRBV6-5	CASAGTGGLNTEAFF	TGTGCCAGCGCCGGGACAGGGGGCTTGAACACTGAAGCTTTCTTT
TRBJ2-3	NA	NA	TRBV2	CASNIGTDTQYF	TGTGCCAGCAACATTGGGACAGATACGCAGTATTTT
TRBJ2-1	few	NA	TRBV7-9	CASSLLTTLDNEQFF	TGTGCCAGCAGCTTATTAACTACCCTAGACAATGAGCAGTTCTTC
TRBJ1-4	NA	TRBD1	TRBV12-3/TRBV12-4	CASSLEGTAYEKLFF	TGTGCCAGCAGTTTAGAGGGGACAGCATATGAAAAACTGTTTTTT
TRBJ1-1	few	TRBD1	TRBV5-1	CASSTFDRDTEAFF	TGCGCCAGCAGTACCTTCGACAGGGACACTGAAGCTTTCTTT
TRBJ1-2	NA	NA	TRBV12-3/TRBV12-4	CASSLGADGYTF	TGTGCCAGCAGTTTGGGGGCTGATGGCTACACCTTC
TRBJ2-1	few	TRBD2	TRBV20-1	CSAGGGLAGENEQFF	TGCAGTGCTGGAGGGGGACTAGCGGGAGAAAATGAGCAGTTCTTC
TRBJ2-2	once	TRBD1	TRBV11-2	CASRTLMRQGAPNTGELFF	TGTGCCAGCAGGACCCTAATGCGACAGGGGGCGCCGAACACCGGGGAGCTGTTTTTT
TRBJ1-1	NA	NA	TRBV5-1	CASSLAPDRRAFF	TGCGCCAGCAGCTTGGCCCCCGACAGAAGAGCTTTCTTT
TRBJ2-3	few	TRBD1	TRBV12-3/TRBV12-4	CASSFPGTGVGDTQYF	TGTGCCAGCAGTTTCCCTGGGACAGGGGTGGGAGATACGCAGTATTTT
TRBJ1-1	few	TRBD1	TRBV13	CASSLALGQVGAFF	TGTGCCAGCAGCTTAGCGTTGGGACAGGTGGGAGCTTTCTTT
TRBJ2-2	NA	NA	TRBV5-1	CASSLNNPLNTGELFF	TGCGCCAGCAGCTTGAATAACCCCCTGAACACCGGGGAGCTGTTTTTT
TRBJ2-3	few	NA	TRBV5-5	CASSLRRGGTDTQYF	TGTGCCAGCAGCCTGCGACGGGGAGGCACAGATACGCAGTATTTT
TRBJ2-1	NA	TRBD2	TRBV5-4	CASHAGASGSVAYNEQFF	TGTGCCAGCCACGCCGGGGCTAGCGGGAGCGTAGCCTACAATGAGCAGTTCTTC
TRBJ2-1	NA	NA	TRBV6-5	CASSETSHEQFF	TGTGCCAGCAGTGAAACTAGCCATGAGCAGTTCTTC
TRBJ2-1	NA	TRBD2	TRBV12-3/TRBV12-4	CASRAGLAGNEQFF	TGTGCCAGCCGAGCGGGACTAGCCGGGAATGAGCAGTTCTTC
TRBJ1-1	NA	NA	TRBV7-9	CASSLEGPRMNTEAFF	TGTGCCAGCAGCTTAGAAGGTCCCCGCATGAACACTGAAGCTTTCTTT
TRBJ1-1	NA	NA	TRBV6-6	CASSTSQSGTGNTEAFF	TGTGCCAGCAGCACTTCCCAATCCGGGACTGGGAACACTGAAGCTTTCTTT
TRBJ2-7	few	NA	TRBV6-5	CASSYGWGAYEQYF	TGTGCCAGCAGTTACGGGTGGGGCGCCTACGAGCAGTACTTC
TRBJ1-4	NA	TRBD1	TRBV7-2	CASSFPRGQGVVEKLFF	TGTGCCAGCAGCTTTCCCAGAGGACAGGGGGTGGTTGAAAAACTGTTTTTT
TRBJ2-7	NA	TRBD2	TRBV10-3	CAISAERDNEQYF	TGTGCCATCAGTGCGGAGCGGGATAACGAGCAGTACTTC
TRBJ2-7	NA	TRBD2	TRBV4-1	CASSHPGLAAYEQYF	TGCGCCAGCAGCCACCCCGGACTAGCCGCCTACGAGCAGTACTTC
TRBJ1-1	few	NA	TRBV5-1	CASSFLGANVNTEAFF	TGCGCCAGCAGCTTCTTGGGGGCGAATGTGAACACTGAAGCTTTCTTT
TRBJ1-5	NA	TRBD1	TRBV6-2/TRBV6-3	CASRQTGGFNQPQHF	TGTGCCAGCAGGCAGACAGGGGGCTTCAACCAGCCCCAGCATTTT
TRBJ1-1	NA	NA	TRBV12-3/TRBV12-4	CASSRIREAFF	TGTGCCAGCAGTAGGATCCGTGAAGCTTTCTTT
TRBJ2-1	NA	NA	TRBV20-1	CSARDPGVAHNEQFF	TGCAGTGCTAGAGATCCCGGGGTAGCGCACAATGAGCAGTTCTTC
TRBJ2-1	NA	NA	TRBV7-3	CASSSLGSYNEQSF	TGTGCCAGCAGCTCTTTGGGTTCCTACAATGAGCAGTCCTTC
TRBJ1-1	few	NA	TRBV20-1	CSARDWGTEAFF	TGCAGTGCTAGAGATTGGGGGACTGAAGCTTTCTTT
TRBJ2-1	NA	TRBD2	TRBV12-3/TRBV12-4	CASSPGSSGRGRFNEQFF	TGTGCCAGCAGTCCCGGGTCTAGCGGGAGAGGAAGGTTCAATGAGCAGTTCTTC
TRBJ1-2	once	TRBD1	TRBV5-1	CASSTGGLYGYTF	TGCGCCAGCTCGACAGGGGGCCTCTATGGCTACACCTTC
TRBJ2-1	NA	TRBD2	TRBV28	CASRTSGKGAYNEQFF	TGTGCCAGCAGGACTAGCGGAAAGGGGGCCTACAATGAGCAGTTCTTC
TRBJ1-2	NA	TRBD1	TRBV20-1	CSATSTGGYGYTF	TGCAGTGCTACGTCTACAGGGGGCTATGGCTACACCTTC
TRBJ2-1	NA	NA	TRBV14	CASRPLGDYNEQFF	TGTGCCAGCAGGCCCCTAGGGGACTACAATGAGCAGTTCTTC
TRBJ1-2	NA	TRBD1	TRBV18	CASSLQGNDYGYTF	TGTGCCAGCTCGCTACAGGGGAACGACTATGGCTACACCTTC
TRBJ1-1	few	NA	TRBV5-1	CASSLARVSEAFF	TGCGCCAGCAGCTTGGCAAGAGTCAGTGAAGCTTTCTTT
TRBJ2-1	NA	TRBD2	TRBV7-9	CASSLVGLAGPEQFF	TGTGCCAGCAGCTTAGTGGGACTAGCGGGGCCGGAGCAGTTCTTC
TRBJ1-2	few	TRBD1	TRBV27	CASTPTGGKRGYTF	TGTGCCAGCACCCCGACAGGGGGCAAGAGGGGCTACACCTTC
TRBJ2-7	NA	TRBD1	TRBV7-6	CASSPVKGQAPYEQYF	TGTGCCAGCAGCCCCGTCAAGGGACAGGCACCCTACGAGCAGTACTTC
TRBJ2-1	NA	TRBD2	TRBV7-9	CASTDTSGRSPYNEQFF	TGTGCCAGCACCGATACTAGCGGGAGGAGCCCCTACAATGAGCAGTTCTTC
TRBJ1-5	few	NA	TRBV5-1	CASSLGGRINQPQHF	TGCGCCAGCAGCTTGGGGGGCAGGATCAATCAGCCCCAGCATTTT
TRBJ1-5	few	NA	TRBV7-2	CASSLPAQPQHF	TGTGCCAGCAGCCTCCCGGCGCAGCCCCAGCATTTT
TRBJ2-5	once	NA	TRBV28	CASMGRARQETQYF	TGTGCCAGCATGGGGAGAGCGCGACAAGAGACCCAGTACTTC
TRBJ2-3	NA	TRBD1	TRBV12-3/TRBV12-4	CASRIGQGTDTQYF	TGTGCCAGCAGAATCGGACAGGGTACAGATACGCAGTATTTT